These 24 T cell receptor beta chains share one sample of origin, sequenced in a study of relationships among human T cell subsets. The T cell receptor alpha and beta CDR3 regions were amplified from mRNA by semiquantitative ARM-PCR. Tagged nested gene-specific primers were used first, then communal superprimers amplified exponentially. Each CDR3 protein is one row after TCRdb ran MiXCR on the multiplex PCR reads. The sample has under 15,000 distinct CDR3 sequences; roughly 60% are singletons. Anti-CD25 beads selected CD4+CD25+ regulatory T cells from positively selected CD4+ cells. The sequencing sample was made of Tregs sorted from blood. The source is a man aged 35-49 years in good health.

The chain recombines TRBV12-3 or TRBV12-4 with TRBJ2-7; 13 bases are shared with TRBD2. The CDR3 spans 16 residues. With V trimmed by 6 bases and J by 1 base, 6 bases remained unmatched. Here the CDR3 reads CASRPGLAGFSYEQYF. The CDR3, as DNA: TGTGCCAGCAGGCCGGGACTAGCGGGATTTTCCTACGAGCAGTACTTC.

This sequence joins TRBV28 and TRBJ2-6, with a weak D call TRBD1 (6 bases). Germline CDR1 and CDR2: MDHEN and SYDVKM. This CDR3 comprises 15 residues. Trimming took off 7 bases at V and 1 base at J, with 11 bases between the two ends. The CDR3 loop reads CASTQQGSGANVLTF. CDR3 DNA sequence: TGTGCCAGCACTCAACAGGGTTCTGGGGCCAACGTCCTGACTTTC.

The rearrangement joins TRBV28 to TRBJ2-4; possible D gene TRBD1, 6 bases. CDR1 is MDHEN and CDR2 is SYDVKM in the germline V gene. V was clipped by 5 bases and J by 3 bases, with 20 bases between them. The CDR3 covers 17 residues. The CDR3 region is CASSQTDRIVGKNIQYF. The DNA for the CDR3 is TGTGCCAGCAGTCAGACCGACAGGATAGTGGGCAAAAACATTCAGTACTTC. Variable domain in full (rest from reference TRBV28 and TRBJ2-4): DVKVTQSSRYLVKRTGEKVFLECVQDMDHENMFWYRQDPGLGLRLIYFSYDVKMKEKGDIPEGYSVSREKKERFSLILESASTNQTSMYLCASSQTDRIVGKNIQYFGAGTRLSVL.

A few counts support this clonotype. This chain connects TRBV11-2 to TRBJ2-7, with TRBD2 matching 7 bases. Germline CDR1 is SGHAT and CDR2 is FQNNGV. CDR3 length: 15 residues. J gave up 0 bases and V 4 bases, and 6 bases lay outside the gene matches. CDR3 sequence reads: CASSSHGGGSYEQYF. The DNA of the CDR3 is TGTGCCAGCAGCTCCCATGGGGGGGGCTCCTACGAGCAGTACTTC.

Details on this clonotype: No conserved phenylalanine or tryptophan is present at the end of the CDR3, so a read error is the likely explanation. The chain has TRBV11-2 and TRBJ1-1; no reliable D call. V was shortened by 2 bases and J by 7 bases, with 11 bases between the two germline ends. The CDR3 loop spans 13 amino acids. Germline CDR1 and CDR2: SGHAT and FQNNGV. The CDR3 DNA follows: TGTGCCAGCAGCTTACGGGAACCGGTTGAAGCTTTCTCT. Translating it yields CASSLREPVEAFS.

This clonotype was detected only a few times. CDR3 nucleotide sequence: TGCAGTGTTAGGACTAGCGGGGGTATTGAGCAGTTCTTC. Translated: CSVRTSGGIEQFF. The genes are TRBV20-1 and TRBJ2-1; 13 bases are shared with TRBD2. Losses at the gene ends were 7 bases for V and 9 bases for J; bases not matched to a gene: 6. This CDR3 spans 13 amino acids. Germline lookup yields CDR1 DFQATT and CDR2 SNEGSKA (reference sequence).

The rearrangement uses TRBV28 and TRBJ2-5; tentative D call: TRBD2 (6 bases). V lost 3 bases and J lost 0, with 17 bases in between. The CDR3 is 17 amino acids. Germline CDR1 reads MDHEN; CDR2 reads SYDVKM. The CDR3 protein is CASSFLPGLRYQETQYF. CDR3 coding DNA: TGTGCCAGCAGTTTCCTTCCGGGACTCCGGTACCAAGAGACCCAGTACTTC.

CDR3 DNA sequence: TGTGCCAGCAGTCGCACAGCGGGAGGTAACAATGAGCAGTTCTTC. Translation gives CASSRTAGGNNEQFF. V is TRBV27 and J is TRBJ2-1, with 9 positions matching TRBD2. The CDR3 covers 15 residues. The V and J ends lost 5 bases and 5 bases, in that order; junction bases with no gene match: 7. Germline V gene sequence: CDR1 MNHEY, CDR2 SMNVEV (reference sequence).

The V call is TRBV7-4, the J call TRBJ2-5; D is uncertain. V gave up 0 bases and J gave up 5 bases, with 4 bases separating them. Germline V gives CDR1 SGHVT, CDR2 SQSDAQ. The CDR3 runs 12 residues. The CDR3 region has the DNA TGTGCCAGCAGCTTAGCCAGGGAGACCCAGTACTTC. Translated: CASSLARETQYF.

Concerning this clonotype itself: The CDR3 does not end in the conserved phenylalanine or tryptophan, so this is likely a read error. This chain uses TRBV20-1 with TRBJ2-7; D possibly corresponds to TRBD2 (6 bases). CDR3 length equals 12 residues. The germline V gene encodes CDR1 DFQATT and CDR2 SNEGSKA (reference sequence). Trimming left V 5 bases short and J 2 bases short, with 10 bases between. In DNA form, the CDR3 reads TGCAGTGCTCAGGGACTCCCCTACGAGCAGTACTCC. Translated: CSAQGLPYEQYS.

The rearrangement joins TRBV6-1 to TRBJ2-6; 10 nucleotides line up with TRBD1. With V trimmed by 5 bases and J by 0 bases, 7 bases remained unmatched. The CDR3 extends over 18 amino acids. Germline V CDR1 and CDR2: MNHNS, SASEGT. The DNA of the CDR3 is TGTGCCAGCAGTCCCCGGGACAGGGGTCTCTCTGGGGCCAACGTCCTGACTTTC. Translated, it gives CASSPRDRGLSGANVLTF.

The chain recombines TRBV28 with TRBJ2-5; D not resolved. The V gene's germline CDR1 is MDHEN and CDR2 SYDVKM. CDR3 length: 17 amino acids. V lost 3 bases to trimming and J lost 0 bases, with 17 bases between them. CDR3 residues: CASSFRPQTRYQETQYF. DNA for the CDR3: TGTGCCAGCAGTTTCCGCCCCCAAACCCGGTACCAAGAGACCCAGTACTTC.

The CDR3 loop is CASRGQDSSYEQYF. As DNA, the CDR3 is TGTGCCAGCAGAGGCCAGGACAGCTCCTACGAGCAGTACTTC. The chain joins TRBV21-1 to TRBJ2-7. TRBV21-1 is a pseudogene. The CDR3 extends over 14 amino acids.

This clonotype was counted a few times. V is TRBV11-2 and J is TRBJ2-7, with D unresolved. The CDR3 is 12 residues long. CDR1 and CDR2 from the germline V gene are SGHAT and FQNNGV. V was trimmed by 2 bases and J by 9 bases, leaving 11 bases between them. The CDR3 DNA reads as TGTGCCAGCAGCTTAAGGGCTCCTGTGCAGTACTTC. Its protein product is CASSLRAPVQYF.

The CDR3 DNA is TGTGCCACTTCGTCCCGGGACAGGGGCCACGAGCAGTACTTC. This translates into CATSSRDRGHEQYF. The chain couples TRBV12-3 or TRBV12-4 to TRBJ2-7, with 10 bases that match TRBD1. There are 14 residues in the CDR3. With 10 bases clipped from V and 5 bases from J, the junction kept 11 bases outside the gene matches.

This clonotype occurred a few times. V and J are TRBV20-1 and TRBJ1-6; 8 bases are shared with TRBD1. Per the germline V gene, CDR1 is DFQATT and CDR2 is SNEGSKA (reference sequence). The CDR3 has 13 amino acids. V lost 4 bases and J lost 7; bases outside the gene matches: 3. CDR3 amino acids: CSATGGTNSPLHF. CDR3 bases: TGCAGTGCTACAGGGGGCACAAATTCACCCCTCCACTTT.

The rearrangement uses TRBV12-3 or TRBV12-4 and TRBJ2-3; 11 bases map to TRBD2. The CDR3 runs 16 residues. With V trimmed by 5 bases and J by 2 bases, 6 bases remained unmatched. The CDR3 DNA is TGTGCCAGCAGTCCGCGGACTAGCGGGTCCACAGATACGCAGTATTTT. This translates into CASSPRTSGSTDTQYF.

This sequence joins TRBV14 and TRBJ2-3, with 7 bases that match TRBD1. The junction had 4 bases not matched to a gene; V was cut back by 8 bases and J by 2 bases. There are 13 residues in the CDR3. CDR1 is SGHDN and CDR2 is FVKESK in the germline V gene. The chain's CDR3 is CASGGQLTDTQYF. The CDR3 DNA follows: TGTGCCAGCGGGGGACAGCTCACAGATACGCAGTATTTT. Looking up the rest from reference TRBV14 and TRBJ2-3 gives the full variable domain: EAGVTQFPSHSVIEKGQTVTLRCDPISGHDNLYWYRRVMGKEIKFLLHFVKESKQDESGMPNNRFLAERTGGTYSTLKVQPAELEDSGVYFCASGGQLTDTQYFGPGTRLTVL.

The chain joins TRBV15 to TRBJ2-5; D gene uncertain. This CDR3 comprises 16 residues. Trimming pared 5 bases from V and 1 base from J, leaving 17 bases between. CDR1 LNHNV and CDR2 YYDKDF come from the germline V gene (reference sequence). The chain's CDR3 is CATSPNHGPFQETQYF. Written as DNA, the CDR3 is TGTGCCACCAGCCCAAATCACGGACCGTTCCAAGAGACCCAGTACTTC.

In this sample, this clonotype is medium-sized. This chain connects TRBV28 to TRBJ1-5; 9 positions agree with TRBD1. The CDR3 loop spans 15 amino acids. Per the germline V gene, CDR1 is MDHEN and CDR2 is SYDVKM. V trimming: 4 bases; J trimming: 4 bases; junction bases outside the gene matches: 5. The CDR3 nucleotides read TGTGCCAGCAGTTCCCCGGGACAGGGAAATCAGCCCCAGCATTTT. Amino acid sequence: CASSSPGQGNQPQHF.

This rearrangement joins TRBV30 to TRBJ1-6, with a tentative D call TRBD1 (5 bases). The CDR3 sequence is 14 residues long. Between the trimmed V and J ends, which lost 5 bases and 12 bases, there was a span of 20 bases. Per germline, CDR1 GTSNPN and CDR2 SVGIG (reference sequence). CDR3 sequence (DNA): TGTGCCTGGGGTTCCGGGCCGGTCAGGGAACCCCTCCACTTT. Its translation: CAWGSGPVREPLHF.

This chain connects TRBV20-1 to TRBJ1-5; D is ambiguous. V was pared by 2 bases and J by 3 bases, with 8 bases between. The CDR3 has 13 residues. From germline, CDR1 is DFQATT and CDR2 SNEGSKA (reference sequence). The CDR3 loop reads CSARRQTNQPQHF. The CDR3 DNA sequence: TGCAGTGCTAGAAGGCAGACCAATCAGCCCCAGCATTTT.

The V call is TRBV20-1, the J call TRBJ2-7, with 10 bases lining up with TRBD1. Germline CDR1 is DFQATT and CDR2 is SNEGSKA (reference sequence). The CDR3 spans 13 residues. V shed 6 bases, J shed 6 bases, and the junction held 8 bases outside the gene matches. CDR3 sequence: CSARRDRGGEQYF. The CDR3 nucleotides read TGCAGTGCCCGCCGGGACAGGGGTGGCGAGCAGTACTTC.

Turning to this clonotype: No conserved phenylalanine or tryptophan is present at the end of the CDR3, so a read error is the likely explanation. The chain is built from TRBV10-2 and TRBJ2-1, with D perhaps given as TRBD1 or TRBD2 (5 bases each). Looked up from germline, CDR1 is WSHSY and CDR2 is SAAADI. The CDR3 loop spans 12 amino acids. Deletions cut 7 bases from V and 7 bases from J, with 11 bases between. The CDR3 DNA follows: TGCGCCAGCACTCCAGGGAGAAATGAGCAGTTCTCC. It codes for CASTPGRNEQFS.